This TCR beta chain emerged from a study of blood T cell repertoires in COVID-19. As for the study in general: Donors in the United States, Italy and Spain gave samples during acute or convalescent COVID-19. In each case, the material was cDNA or gDNA derived from T cells, B-cell-depleted T cells, or PBMCs.

As processed by the authors: Reference gene primer amplification gave nucleated cell count estimates. The assay was immunoSEQ multiplex PCR, and TCRdb's table has in-frame clones only and misses some. Clone size and V and J calls were adopted from that table, with D and trimming inferred from the DNA. Among approximately 190,000 clones listed, around 85% were seen once. The CDR3 consists of 13 residues. J gave up 4 bases and V 6 bases, and 5 bases lay outside the gene matches. The sample holds one count of this clone. The specimen sequenced was peripheral blood. J is TRBJ1-2 and V is TRBV12-3 or TRBV12-4; 7 bases are a match to TRBD1. The sequence was obtained from a man between 70 and 80 years old with active or convalescent COVID-19. CDR3 DNA sequence: TGTGCCAGCAGCTCGGACAGGTTCTATGGCTACACCTTC. Translation: CASSSDRFYGYTF.